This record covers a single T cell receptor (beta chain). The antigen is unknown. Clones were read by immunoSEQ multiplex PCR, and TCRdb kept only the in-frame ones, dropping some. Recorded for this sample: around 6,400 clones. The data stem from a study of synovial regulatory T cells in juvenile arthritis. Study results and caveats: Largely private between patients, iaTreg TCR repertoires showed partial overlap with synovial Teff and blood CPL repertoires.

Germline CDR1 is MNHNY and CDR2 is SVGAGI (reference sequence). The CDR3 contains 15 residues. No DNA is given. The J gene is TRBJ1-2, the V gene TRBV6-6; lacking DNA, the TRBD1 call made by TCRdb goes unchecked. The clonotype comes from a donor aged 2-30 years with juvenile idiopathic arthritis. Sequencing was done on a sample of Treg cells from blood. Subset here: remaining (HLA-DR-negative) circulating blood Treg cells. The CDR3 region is CASSSPNRGHYGYTF.